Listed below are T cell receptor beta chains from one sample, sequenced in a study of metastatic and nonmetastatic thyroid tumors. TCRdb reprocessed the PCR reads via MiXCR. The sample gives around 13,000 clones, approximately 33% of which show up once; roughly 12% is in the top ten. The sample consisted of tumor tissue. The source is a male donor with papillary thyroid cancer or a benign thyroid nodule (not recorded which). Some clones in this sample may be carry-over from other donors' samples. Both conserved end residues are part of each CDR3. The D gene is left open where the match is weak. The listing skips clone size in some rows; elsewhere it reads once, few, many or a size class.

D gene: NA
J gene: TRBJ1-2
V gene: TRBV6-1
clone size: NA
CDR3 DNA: TGTGCCAGCAGTGTTGAGACAGGTACCTTCTATGGCTACACCTTC
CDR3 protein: CASSVETGTFYGYTF

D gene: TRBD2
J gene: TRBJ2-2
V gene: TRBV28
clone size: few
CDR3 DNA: TGTGCCAGCACCAATAGCGGGTTCGCTCGAACCGGGGAGCTGTTTTTT
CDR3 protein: CASTNSGFARTGELFF

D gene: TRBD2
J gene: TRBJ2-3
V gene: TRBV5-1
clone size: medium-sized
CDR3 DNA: TGCGCCAGCAGCCTTCGGACTAGCGGGAGCACAGATACGCAGTATTTT
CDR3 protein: CASSLRTSGSTDTQYF

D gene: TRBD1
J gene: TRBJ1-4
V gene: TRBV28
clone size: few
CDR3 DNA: TGTGCCAGCAGTTTGGGACAGGGGGCTAATGAAAAACTGTTTTTT
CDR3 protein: CASSLGQGANEKLFF

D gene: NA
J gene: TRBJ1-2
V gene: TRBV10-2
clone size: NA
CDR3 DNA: TGCGCCAGCAGTGTTGGACAGTCGCTCTATGGCTACACCTTC
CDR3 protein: CASSVGQSLYGYTF

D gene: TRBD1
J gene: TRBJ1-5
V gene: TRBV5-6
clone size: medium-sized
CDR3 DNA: TGTGCCAGCAGCTGGGGGGGACAGAATAGCAATCAGCCCCAGCATTTT
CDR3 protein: CASSWGGQNSNQPQHF

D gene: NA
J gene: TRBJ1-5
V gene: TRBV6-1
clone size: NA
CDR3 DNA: TGTTCCAGCAGTGTGTTGCAGGGCGGTCAGCCCCAGCATTTT
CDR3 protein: CSSSVLQGGQPQHF

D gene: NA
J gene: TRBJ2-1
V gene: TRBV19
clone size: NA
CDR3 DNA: TGTGCCAGTAGTGACACACTCCCCAGGGTCTCCTACAATGAGCAGTTCTTC
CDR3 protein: CASSDTLPRVSYNEQFF

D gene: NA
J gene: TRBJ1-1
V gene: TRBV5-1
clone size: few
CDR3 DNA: TGCGCCAGCAGCTTGACTTGGAACACTGAAGCTTTCTTT
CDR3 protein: CASSLTWNTEAFF

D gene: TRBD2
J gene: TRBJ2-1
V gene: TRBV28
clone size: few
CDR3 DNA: TGTGCCAGCAGTTTAGGGCTAGCGGGGGGCTCCTACAATGAGAAGTTCTTC
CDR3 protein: CASSLGLAGGSYNEKFF

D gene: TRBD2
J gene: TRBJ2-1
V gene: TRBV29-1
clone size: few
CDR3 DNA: TGCAGCGTTGAAGTCCCGGGACTAGCGGGAGGGCCCATCAATGAGCAGTTCTTC
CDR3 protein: CSVEVPGLAGGPINEQFF

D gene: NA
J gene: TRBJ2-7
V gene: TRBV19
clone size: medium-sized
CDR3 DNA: TGTGCCAGTAGTGCCCAGGGGGGCCCTTCCTCCTACGAGCAGTACTTC
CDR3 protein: CASSAQGGPSSYEQYF

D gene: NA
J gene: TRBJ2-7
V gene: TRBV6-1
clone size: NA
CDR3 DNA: TGTGCCAGCCGAGTAAACGCCCTTTTAAGCTCCTACGAGCAGTACTTC
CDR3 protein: CASRVNALLSSYEQYF

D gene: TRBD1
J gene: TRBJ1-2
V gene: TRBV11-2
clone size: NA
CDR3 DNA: TGTGCCAGCAGCCCGCTATACCTGGGACAGGGATATGGCTACACCTTC
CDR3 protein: CASSPLYLGQGYGYTF

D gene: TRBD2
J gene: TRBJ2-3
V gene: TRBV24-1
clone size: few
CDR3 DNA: TGTGCCACCAGTGATTTGAGGGATGCGACTAGCAGAGATACGCAGTATTTT
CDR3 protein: CATSDLRDATSRDTQYF

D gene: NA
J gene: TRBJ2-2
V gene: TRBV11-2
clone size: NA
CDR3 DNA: TGTGCCAGCAGCTTCCTGGGTCCCGGGGAGCTGTTTTTT
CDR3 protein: CASSFLGPGELFF

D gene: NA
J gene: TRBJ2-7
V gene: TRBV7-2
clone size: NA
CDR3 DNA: TGTGCCAGCAGCTTGAGCAGCTCCTACGAGCAGTACTTC
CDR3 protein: CASSLSSSYEQYF

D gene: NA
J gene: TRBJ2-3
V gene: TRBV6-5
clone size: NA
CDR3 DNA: TGTGCCAGCAGTTACTCACCATCGACAGGCACAGATACGCAGTATTTT
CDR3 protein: CASSYSPSTGTDTQYF